The 31 T cell receptor beta chains below come from one sample, sequenced in a study of CD8 T cells in Susac syndrome. Reverse transcription of roughly 0.45 to 1 ug RNA used random hexamers. TCRdb fed the immunoSEQ multiplex PCR reads into MiXCR, producing one record per CDR3 protein. This sample carries 130,000 or so distinct CDR3 sequences, 75% to 90% of them seen once, and the ten largest clones take around 0.51%. Sequencing used CD8+ T cells from PBMCs. These receptors all come from a human donor with multiple sclerosis.

The CDR3 nucleotides read TGCAGTGCTAGAGATGTGGGGGGGGAGGTAAGTTCCTACAATGAGCAGTTCTTC. Amino acid sequence: CSARDVGGEVSSYNEQFF. J is TRBJ2-1 and V is TRBV20-1, with 7 bases identical to TRBD2. V shed 0 bases, J shed 1 base, and the junction held 12 bases outside the gene matches. Germline values: CDR1 DFQATT, CDR2 SNEGSKA (reference sequence). This CDR3 is built from 18 residues.

The chain is built from TRBV5-5 and TRBJ1-1; D unresolved. V lost 0 bases and J lost 1, with 10 bases in between. There are 15 residues in the CDR3. The V gene's germline CDR1 is SGHKS and CDR2 YYEKEE (reference sequence). As DNA, the CDR3 is TGTGCCAGCAGCTTGGTGTCCTGGGGGAACACTGAAGCTTTCTTT. Translating gives CASSLVSWGNTEAFF.

The V and J genes are TRBV12-3 or TRBV12-4 and TRBJ2-1, with unresolved D. CDR3 length equals 11 residues. The V end lost 2 bases, the J end lost 8 bases, and 4 bases lay between the germline ends. CDR3: CASSLTHEQFF. CDR3 coding DNA: TGTGCCAGCAGTTTAACCCATGAGCAGTTCTTC.

This CDR3 reads CASSLLAGAYEQYF. CDR3 DNA sequence: TGTGCCAGCAGTCTACTAGCGGGGGCCTACGAGCAGTACTTC. This chain connects TRBV28 to TRBJ2-7, with 11 bases identical to TRBD2. The CDR3 is 14 residues long. Unmatched junction bases numbered 2, after V lost 5 bases and J lost 2 bases. Germline CDR1 reads MDHEN; CDR2 reads SYDVKM.

This clonotype was recorded once. The genes are TRBV2 and TRBJ1-1; 7 nucleotides align to TRBD1. This CDR3 region has 13 residues. Trimming cost V 6 bases and J 4 bases; bases outside gene matches: 5. CDR1 SNHLY and CDR2 FYNNEI come from the germline V gene. The CDR3 DNA is TGTGCCAGCAGGGGGACAGAGAGCACTGAAGCTTTCTTT. This codes for CASRGTESTEAFF.

V is TRBV7-9 and J is TRBJ2-7; D is perhaps TRBD2 (5 bases). Germline V gene lookup returns CDR1 SEHNR and CDR2 FQNEAQ (reference sequence). The V and J ends lost 4 bases and 4 bases respectively, with 14 bases between them. CDR3 length: 14 residues. CDR3 in DNA: TGTGCCAGCAGCTACAGCGAACGGGGTTACGAGCAGTACTTC. Protein sequence: CASSYSERGYEQYF.

This chain connects TRBV19 to TRBJ2-6; D remains unclear. V dropped 10 bases and J dropped 0 bases, with 10 bases sitting between them. Germline-derived CDR1 and CDR2 are LNHDA and SQIVND (reference sequence). This CDR3 is 14 amino acids long. This chain's CDR3 is CATARLSGANVLTF. As DNA, the CDR3 is TGTGCCACCGCCAGGCTCTCTGGGGCCAACGTCCTGACTTTC.

J is TRBJ1-4 and V is TRBV19, with D hard to call. V shed 3 bases and J shed 8 bases, with 10 bases lying between them. CDR1 is LNHDA and CDR2 is SQIVND in the germline V gene (reference sequence). The CDR3 length is 13 residues. CDR3 nucleotides: TGTGCCAGTAGTATTAGGGCGGCAGAAAAACTGTTTTTT. It is translated as CASSIRAAEKLFF. The whole variable domain, filled in from reference TRBV19 and TRBJ1-4, reads DGGITQSPKYLFRKEGQNVTLSCEQNLNHDAMYWYRQDPGQGLRLIYYSQIVNDFQKGDIAEGYSVSREKKESFPLTVTSAQKNPTAFYLCASSIRAAEKLFFGSGTQLSVL.

This clonotype was counted once. This sequence joins TRBV7-6 and TRBJ2-5, with 10 positions matching TRBD1. The V gene end was trimmed by 1 base and the J gene end by 2 bases; junction bases not matched to a gene: 4. The CDR3 has 16 residues. Germline V CDR1 and CDR2: SGHVS, FNYEAQ. The CDR3 DNA sequence: TGTGCCAGCAGCTTAGGGGGACAGGGGCAACAAGAGACCCAGTACTTC. This translates into CASSLGGQGQQETQYF.

The rearrangement uses TRBV2 and TRBJ2-3; D uncertain. V was trimmed by 4 bases and J by 6 bases, leaving 11 bases between them. The CDR3 is made up of 13 amino acids. Germline CDR1 is SNHLY and CDR2 is FYNNEI. CDR3 sequence (DNA): TGTGCCAGCAGTGTAGAAGGTTGGGATACGCAGTATTTT. Residues: CASSVEGWDTQYF.

This CDR3 is CASSYTGMAGELFF. CDR3 coding DNA: TGTGCCAGCAGTTACACGGGGATGGCCGGGGAGCTGTTTTTT. The chain combines TRBV6-6 with TRBJ2-2; possible D gene TRBD2, 5 bases. With 2 bases removed from V and 6 bases from J, the gap between germline ends came to 10 bases. The CDR3 has 14 residues. Looked up from germline, CDR1 is MNHNY and CDR2 is SVGAGI (reference sequence).

This clonotype was counted a few times. The CDR3 loop reads CASSYSGATEAFF. The DNA of the CDR3 is TGTGCCAGCAGTTACTCGGGGGCGACTGAAGCTTTCTTT. V is TRBV6-2 or TRBV6-3 and J is TRBJ1-1; a possible D gene is TRBD1 (6 bases). Germline V CDR1 and CDR2: MNHEY, SVGEGT. The CDR3 is 13 residues long. Trimming pared 0 bases from V and 5 bases from J, leaving 7 bases between.

The chain uses TRBV2 and TRBJ2-5; D tentatively fits TRBD1 or TRBD2 (5 bases each). Trimming left V 5 bases short and J 4 bases short, with 14 bases between. CDR1 is SNHLY and CDR2 is FYNNEI in the germline V gene. CDR3 size: 14 residues. The CDR3 loop is CASSPTRDPETQYF. The CDR3 region has the DNA TGTGCCAGCAGTCCCACCCGGGACCCAGAGACCCAGTACTTC.

This clonotype came up a few times. The V gene is TRBV6-1, the J gene TRBJ2-2; D tentatively fits TRBD1 or TRBD2 (5 bases each). This CDR3 comprises 16 residues. CDR1 MNHNS and CDR2 SASEGT come from the germline V gene. The ends were cut back, 0 bases at V and 4 bases at J, with 12 bases in the middle. The CDR3 sequence is CASSEAMGVGTGELFF. Written as DNA, the CDR3 is TGTGCCAGCAGTGAAGCGATGGGGGTTGGCACCGGGGAGCTGTTTTTT.

The chain has TRBV7-9 and TRBJ2-7; no clear D gene. Germline V gene lookup returns CDR1 SEHNR and CDR2 FQNEAQ (reference sequence). This CDR3 comprises 15 residues. The V end lost 1 base, the J end lost 5 bases, and 15 bases lay between the germline ends. The CDR3 sequence is CASSLESATPDEQYF. The CDR3 region has the DNA TGTGCCAGCAGCTTAGAGAGCGCGACCCCTGACGAGCAGTACTTC.

In its sample, this clonotype was seen a few times. This rearrangement joins TRBV7-8 to TRBJ2-7, with a tentative D call TRBD2 (6 bases). CDR3 length: 13 amino acids. V was shortened by 8 bases and J by 5 bases, with 16 bases between the two germline ends. The germline gives CDR1 SGHVS, CDR2 FQNEAQ. DNA for the CDR3: TGTGCCAGCCGGGACTCTTTTTTTGACGAGCAGTACGTC. This translates into CASRDSFFDEQYV.

CDR3 region: CASSPDLGTQYF. The CDR3 nucleotides are TGTGCCAGCAGCCCAGATCTTGGTACGCAGTATTTT. The genes are TRBV5-6 and TRBJ2-3; no reliable D call. The V gene lost 4 bases and the J gene lost 8 bases, with 11 bases spanning the gap. Germline-derived CDR1 and CDR2 are SGHDT and YYEEEE. The CDR3 has 12 residues.

Worth noting for this clonotype: At one end, the junction sequence differs from germline, possibly due to a read error. The chain uses TRBV7-2 and TRBJ2-7; 8 bases line up with TRBD1. CDR3 size: 17 residues. Per the germline V gene, CDR1 is SGHTA and CDR2 is FQGNSA. The CDR3 DNA is TGTGCCGGCAGCTTAATTTTCCGGACAGGGTCCTCCTACGAGCAGTACTTC. Translated: CAGSLIFRTGSSYEQYF.

This CDR3 is CASTSPLWTGTFCEAFF. In DNA, the CDR3 is TGTGCCAGTACCTCCCCCCTATGGACAGGGACCTTCTGTGAGGCTTTCTTT. J is TRBJ1-1 and V is TRBV19, with TRBD1 matching over 8 bases. Germline V lookup: CDR1 LNHDA, CDR2 SQIVND (reference sequence). J lost 11 bases, V lost 7 bases, and 24 bases had no gene match. The length of the CDR3 is 17 residues.

V usage is TRBV7-8 and J usage is TRBJ1-1, with D possibly being TRBD1 (5 bases). Trimming took 4 bases from V and 1 from J, leaving 13 bases between them. Per the germline V gene, CDR1 is SGHVS and CDR2 is FQNEAQ. This CDR3 contains 15 residues. The CDR3 protein is CASSSATVSNTEAFF. The CDR3 bases are TGTGCCAGCAGCTCCGCGACAGTGTCGAACACTGAAGCTTTCTTT.

The chain is built from TRBV19 and TRBJ2-3, with no clear D. The CDR3 totals 11 residues. Trimming pared 2 bases from V and 6 bases from J, leaving 3 bases between. Per the germline V gene, CDR1 is LNHDA and CDR2 is SQIVND (reference sequence). For the CDR3, the DNA is TGTGCCAGTAGTATATCGGATACGCAGTATTTT. Its translation: CASSISDTQYF.

The V and J genes are TRBV27 and TRBJ2-1; D unclear. The length of the CDR3 is 11 residues. Per germline, CDR1 MNHEY and CDR2 SMNVEV (reference sequence). Trimming removed 7 bases at V and 7 bases at J, with 8 bases between. CDR3 in DNA: TGTGCCAGCACTTGGGGAAATGAGCAGTTCTTC. It yields the protein CASTWGNEQFF.

The V call is TRBV20-1, the J call TRBJ1-2; D is unclear. This CDR3 is built from 13 residues. Germline-derived CDR1 and CDR2 are DFQATT and SNEGSKA (reference sequence). CDR3 sequence: CKTYGDRFYGYTF. CDR3 DNA sequence: TGCAAAACCTACGGCGACCGATTCTATGGCTACACCTTC.

CDR3 protein: CASLTITGELFF. The CDR3 bases are TGTGCCAGCCTTACTATCACCGGGGAGCTGTTTTTT. The J gene is TRBJ2-2, the V gene TRBV12-3 or TRBV12-4; D is unclear. Trimming shortened V by 8 bases and J by 4 bases, and 8 bases separated the two germline ends. The CDR3 spans 12 residues.

This clonotype has just a few counts. This chain links TRBV6-1 with TRBJ1-1; tentatively, D is TRBD1 (6 bases). The CDR3 extends over 15 amino acids. Germline V CDR1 and CDR2: MNHNS, SASEGT. Trimming stripped 6 bases from V and 6 bases from J, with 20 bases between. CDR3 DNA sequence: TGTGCCAGCAGCCCGGGACATACGGTGTGGTCTGAAGCTTTCTTT. Translating it yields CASSPGHTVWSEAFF.

In this sample, this clonotype turned up a few times. The gene calls are TRBV4-1 and TRBJ2-5; D gene unclear. Per germline, CDR1 MGHRA and CDR2 YSYEKL. Trimming cost V 1 base and J 3 bases, with 6 bases left between them. The CDR3 has 13 residues. The CDR3 DNA is TGCGCCAGCAGCCAAGTGGGAAAAGAGACCCAGTACTTC. Translation: CASSQVGKETQYF.

Turning to this clonotype: At one end the junction does not follow the germline gene, possibly because of a read error. The CDR3 DNA reads TGTGCCAGCAGTCATACATTGTTCCGGGACAGCGACTTT. Encoded protein: CASSHTLFRDSDF. This chain uses TRBV6-5 with TRBJ2-7, with 7 positions matching TRBD1. The CDR3 covers 13 residues. CDR1 is MNHEY, CDR2 SVGAGI, per germline.

The V call is TRBV27, the J call TRBJ2-5, with unresolved D. V lost 2 bases to trimming and J lost 0 bases, with 4 bases between them. CDR3 length equals 13 residues. From germline, CDR1 is MNHEY and CDR2 SMNVEV (reference sequence). CDR3 bases: TGTGCCAGCAGTTTAAATTACCAAGAGACCCAGTACTTC. Amino acids: CASSLNYQETQYF.

The chain has TRBV4-2 and TRBJ1-1; 8 nucleotides align to TRBD1. CDR1 LGHNA and CDR2 YNFKEQ come from the germline V gene. The CDR3 runs 14 residues. V was clipped by 7 bases and J by 1 base; unmatched bases: 5. Here the CDR3 DNA reads TGTGCCAGCATTGGGACAGGAGAGAACACTGAAGCTTTCTTT. Translated, it gives CASIGTGENTEAFF.

The V gene is TRBV30, the J gene TRBJ1-1; D remains unclear. Trimming left V 1 base short and J 7 bases short, with 10 bases between. Per the germline V gene, CDR1 is GTSNPN and CDR2 is SVGIG (reference sequence). There are 12 residues in the CDR3. CDR3 coding DNA: TGTGCCTGGAGTGGGACGGCCATTGAAGCTTTCTTT. Encoded protein: CAWSGTAIEAFF.

The chain joins TRBV29-1 to TRBJ1-4, with D maybe TRBD1 (6 bases). Per germline, CDR1 SQVTM and CDR2 ANQGSEA. The length of the CDR3 is 11 residues. Trimming removed 7 bases from V and 8 bases from J, with 11 bases in between. This CDR3 reads CSALRGEKLFF. For the CDR3, the DNA is TGCAGCGCCTTAAGGGGGGAAAAACTGTTTTTT.